This T cell receptor (beta chain) was identified during a study of T cell repertoires in cytomegalovirus infection. This clonotype was recorded a few times. Its antigen is still unknown. TCRdb independently ran MiXCR on the reads; one entry per CDR3 protein. The sample has approximately 220,000 distinct CDR3 sequences, 30% to 45% seen once. This CDR3 contains 11 residues. The V and J ends lost 5 bases and 6 bases respectively, with 8 bases between them. The origin of this receptor is a human donor in good health (CMV status not recorded). Some clones in this sample may be carry-over from other donors' samples. The specimen was CD8+ T cells from cultured PBMCs, collected from culture after CMV antigen stimulation. The chain carries TRBV12-3 or TRBV12-4 and TRBJ2-7; D is undetermined. The DNA for the CDR3 is TGTGCCAGCAGTACTTCTAGCGAGCAGTACTTC. Translated: CASSTSSEQYF.